This TCR beta chain was identified in a study of shared clonotypes between healthy human individuals. In the study overall: CD8 memory received one plate per donor, CD8 naive two, CD4 memory three and CD4 naive three.

Measured with immunoSEQ multiplex PCR; TCRdb has only the in-frame clones, and not every one. Of around 1.6 million clones listed, approximately 98% are singletons. The sequencing sample was made of naive CD4+ T cells sorted from blood. Subset in this sample: CD45RA+ positively selected. The clonotype was recovered from a man in his thirties or forties in good health.

The CDR3: CASSPEQGVWSNQPQHF. The CDR3 DNA sequence: TGTGCCAGCTCACCTGAGCAGGGGGTGTGGAGCAATCAGCCCCAGCATTTT. This rearrangement joins TRBV18 to TRBJ1-5; 7 nucleotides line up with TRBD1. Per germline, CDR1 KGHSH and CDR2 LQKENI. J was trimmed by 1 base and V by 3 bases; bases with no gene match: 9. The CDR3 is 17 amino acids. Full variable domain (missing parts from reference TRBV18 and TRBJ1-5): NAGVMQNPRHLVRRRGQEARLRCSPMKGHSHVYWYRQLPEEGLKFMVYLQKENIIDESGMPKERFSAEFPKEGPSILRIQQVVRGDSAAYFCASSPEQGVWSNQPQHFGDGTRLSIL.